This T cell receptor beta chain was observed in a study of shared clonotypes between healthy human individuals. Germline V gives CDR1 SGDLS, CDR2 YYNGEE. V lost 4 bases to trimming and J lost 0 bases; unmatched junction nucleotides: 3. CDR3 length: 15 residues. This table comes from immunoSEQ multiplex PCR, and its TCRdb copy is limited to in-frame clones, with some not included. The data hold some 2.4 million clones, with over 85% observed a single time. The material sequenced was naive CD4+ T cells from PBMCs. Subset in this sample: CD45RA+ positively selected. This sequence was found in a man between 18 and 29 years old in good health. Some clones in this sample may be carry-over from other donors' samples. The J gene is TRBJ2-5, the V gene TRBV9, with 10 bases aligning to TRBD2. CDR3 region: CASSTSGTYQETQYF. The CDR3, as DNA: TGTGCCAGCAGCACTAGCGGGACGTACCAAGAGACCCAGTACTTC.